This TCR beta chain was sequenced in a study of PD-L1 blockade in urothelial cancer. The wider study: Blood analysis took place 3 weeks (second dose) and 6 weeks after treatment start. T cells numbered a median of around 140,000 in the blood samples. Study findings and constraints: Better survival was predicted when blood TCR clonality before treatment fell below the median.

As for this clone: Its antigen remains unknown.

Synthetically made TCR analog templates were put into each PCR as spikes. Generated by immunoSEQ multiplex PCR, the TCRdb table keeps only in-frame clones and is missing some. Of tens of thousands of clones in the sample, about four fifths were seen once. The CDR3 runs 13 residues. Between the trimmed V and J ends, which lost 0 bases and 6 bases, there was a span of 7 bases. The V gene's germline CDR1 is LGHNA and CDR2 YNFKEQ. The source of this sequence is a man between 65 and 85 years old with urothelial cancer. The V call is TRBV4-2, the J call TRBJ2-3, with a weak D call TRBD1 (6 bases). The source material was PBMCs, sampled around atezolizumab (anti-PD-L1) treatment. The CDR3 nucleotides read TGTGCCAGCAGCCAAGATACAGGGGATACGCAGTATTTT. It specifies CASSQDTGDTQYF.